This T cell receptor (beta chain) was identified in a study of cytomegalovirus exposure and HLA in healthy donors. As concerns this clone: Its cognate antigen is unknown.

Per germline, CDR1 SEHNR and CDR2 FQNEAQ (reference sequence). V lost 5 bases, J lost 3 bases, and 7 bases stayed unmatched. The CDR3 length is 14 residues. Overall study findings and caveats: An analysis done earlier found most TCR beta V segments productive about 90% or about 30% of the time. CMV antigen specificity of a few CMV-associated chains was confirmed in vitro. The study found most TCR sequences rare, yet found some public TCRs in many donors.

60 Vbeta and 13 Jbeta primers were used in PCR. Here immunoSEQ multiplex PCR was the method, and the copy in TCRdb shows in-frame clones only, minus some. Here the sample spans approximately 89,000 clones, about 80% being singletons. The clonotype comes from a male donor in good health and CMV-seronegative. Sequencing was done on a sample of PBMCs. The J gene is TRBJ2-7, the V gene TRBV7-9, with 7 positions matching TRBD1. The CDR3 sequence is CASSLTGEYYEQYF. In DNA, the CDR3 is TGTGCCAGCAGCCTTACAGGGGAGTACTACGAGCAGTACTTC. Looking up the rest from reference TRBV7-9 and TRBJ2-7 gives the full variable domain: DTGVSQNPRHKITKRGQNVTFRCDPISEHNRLYWYRQTLGQGPEFLTYFQNEAQLEKSRLLSDRFSAERPKGSFSTLEIQRTEQGDSAMYLCASSLTGEYYEQYFGPGTRLTVT.